This T cell receptor beta chain is from a study of blood T cell repertoires in COVID-19 (dated by TCRdb to 2018 to 2021). Concerning the study at large: The collaborator samples originated in the United States, Italy and Spain and spanned the acute and convalescent phases of COVID-19. The material from the prospective study consisted of cDNA or gDNA derived from T cells, B-cell-depleted T cells, or PBMCs. The dataset comprised deeply sampled blood TCRbeta repertoires from subjects exposed to, actively infected with, or recovered from COVID-19. The repertoires were made available in a free public database intended to serve as a resource for research on the immune response to SARS-CoV-2. Samples came from the ongoing ImmuneRACE study (first 160 participants) plus 1,254 subjects from 6 global collaborators. The sample metadata nearly always contained a de-identified subject ID, COVID-19 status, age in years and sex. HLA class I and class II types, where available, came from metadata supplied by the sample provider rather than from assay-based typing.

Comment on this clone: The specificity of this receptor is unknown. Per-nucleotide qualities are absent, and no much larger clonotype sits a single base away.

Points the paper makes about the study in general: Clinical and demographic metadata were provided uncurated, with the amount varying by source and participant.

TCRbeta CDR3 regions were amplified from genomic DNA by means of the immunoSEQ Assay, a bias-controlled multiplex PCR. The authors processed their data as follows. The number of nucleated cells in each sample was estimated from the amplification of reference gene primers within the assay. Sequence reads were collapsed and filtered to measure the absolute abundance of every unique TCRbeta CDR3 rearrangement. For each sample, productive Simpson clonality was calculated as the square root of Simpson's diversity index over productive rearrangements. TCRdb retrieved this table from immuneACCESS and kept in-frame rearrangements only. Not all clones are present; in checked studies, unresolved V genes account for under half, and no reason is known for the remainder. D and trimming were read from the DNA, whereas the V and J calls and clone size are those reported in that table. The sample table holds around 480,000 clones, of which about 87% were seen once. The ten largest clonotypes hold approximately 12% of the sample.

Via the germline V gene, CDR1 is SGDLS and CDR2 YYNGEE. At the junction V is shortened by 4 bases and J by 4 bases; bases outside the gene matches: 6. Measured from the cysteine to the phenylalanine, the CDR3 is 16 residues long. The only DNA kept is the CDR3, 48 bases in frame from the first base. One collaborating source in Seattle enrolled patients while the patients were actively infected and followed the patients over time throughout the course of disease. Collaborating institutions collected whole blood in K2EDTA tubes following their own protocols. For TCRbeta analysis, collaborators shipped samples in one of three forms: frozen whole blood, isolated PBMCs, or DNA extracted from either of those sample types.

The chain uses TRBV9 and TRBJ2-7, with TRBD2 identical over 15 junction bases. The clonotype originates from a woman between 45 and 60 years old with COVID-19, enrolled during active disease. Specimen: peripheral blood. The DNA sequence is given as TGTGCCAGCAGCCGGGGACTAGCGGGGGGAACATACGAGCAGTACTTC. Translated, this gives CASSRGLAGGTYEQYF.